A selection of T cell receptor beta chains follows, all from one sample in a study of blood T cell repertoires in COVID-19. Sequencing used immunoSEQ multiplex PCR; TCRdb keeps in-frame clones, though not all of them. This table has a few hundred thousand clones, around 87% appearing once. The material sequenced was PBMCs or T cells enriched from blood (not recorded which). The origin of the receptors is a man in his late teens or twenties who had recovered from COVID-19. Both conserved end residues are part of each CDR3. The D gene is left open where the match is weak. Clone size is given for some rows only: seen once, a few or many times, or a class if the clone is expanded.

NA,NA,TRBV14,TRBJ2-2,CASSQGPPGTGELFF,TGTGCCAGCAGCCAGGGTCCTCCGGGCACCGGGGAGCTGTTTTTT
NA,NA,TRBV28,TRBJ1-2,CASSLRGGYGYTF,TGTGCCAGCAGTTTACGAGGGGGCTATGGCTACACCTTC
NA,TRBD2,TRBV9,TRBJ2-1,CASSWEAGGHSYNEQFF,TGTGCCAGCAGCTGGGAGGCGGGAGGGCACTCCTACAATGAGCAGTTCTTC
few,TRBD1,TRBV18,TRBJ2-7,CASSPPVQGDLNYEQYF,TGTGCCAGCTCACCACCGGTACAGGGGGACTTAAACTACGAGCAGTACTTC
NA,NA,TRBV4-3,TRBJ2-1,CASSQVGLHIYNEQFF,TGCGCCAGCAGCCAAGTAGGACTACATATTTACAATGAGCAGTTCTTC
NA,TRBD1,TRBV18,TRBJ2-2,CASSPQTWTGGLTGELFF,TGTGCCAGCTCACCACAGACTTGGACAGGGGGCCTCACCGGGGAGCTGTTTTTT
once,NA,TRBV2,TRBJ1-4,CASREGTGGLFF,TGTGCCAGCAGGGAGGGGACTGGGGGACTGTTTTTT
NA,NA,TRBV4-1,TRBJ1-5,CASSPTDTQAYSNQPQHF,TGCGCCAGCAGCCCTACCGACACCCAGGCATATAGCAATCAGCCCCAGCATTTT
NA,NA,TRBV12-3/TRBV12-4,TRBJ2-7,CASSPGPGGRYF,TGTGCCAGCAGTCCCGGACCCGGAGGACGGTACTTC
NA,TRBD1,TRBV4-1,TRBJ2-1,CASSGGRDSRSYNEQFF,TGCGCCAGCAGCGGAGGACGGGACAGCCGCTCCTACAATGAGCAGTTCTTC
NA,NA,TRBV27,TRBJ2-7,CASSVSSVLYEQYF,TGTGCCAGCAGCGTCTCCTCCGTTTTATACGAGCAGTACTTC
once,TRBD2,TRBV9,TRBJ2-7,CASSTTSVTYEQYF,TGTGCCAGCAGCACGACTAGCGTTACCTACGAGCAGTACTTC
NA,TRBD1,TRBV27,TRBJ2-1,CASSLKGAQSYNEQFF,TGTGCCAGCAGTTTAAAGGGGGCGCAGTCCTACAATGAGCAGTTCTTC
NA,NA,TRBV6-1,TRBJ2-7,CASSERLRQHRYEQYF,TGTGCCAGCAGTGAAAGGTTAAGACAGCACCGCTACGAGCAGTACTTC
NA,NA,TRBV30,TRBJ2-4,CAWSAGGLKNIQYF,TGTGCCTGGAGTGCAGGGGGACTGAAAAACATTCAGTACTTC
NA,TRBD1,TRBV19,TRBJ1-5,CASSSAGQGAYQPQHF,TGTGCCAGTAGTTCCGCCGGACAGGGGGCTTATCAGCCCCAGCATTTT
NA,NA,TRBV6-4,TRBJ2-2,CASSAQGSANTGELFF,TGTGCCAGCAGTGCACAGGGAAGTGCGAACACCGGGGAGCTGTTTTTT
NA,TRBD1,TRBV7-6,TRBJ1-5,CASSRSGTAFNQPQHF,TGTGCCAGCAGCCGCTCCGGGACAGCATTCAATCAGCCCCAGCATTTT
NA,NA,TRBV19,TRBJ2-1,CASSIGGNNEQFF,TGTGCCAGTAGTATAGGCGGTAACAATGAGCAGTTCTTC
NA,TRBD2,TRBV4-1,TRBJ2-1,CASSQEVAGGVEQFF,TGCGCCAGCAGCCAGGAGGTAGCGGGGGGGGTTGAGCAGTTCTTC
NA,NA,TRBV5-1,TRBJ1-2,CASSLDDRPLYGYTF,TGCGCCAGCAGCTTGGACGACAGGCCCCTTTATGGCTACACCTTC
few,TRBD2,TRBV5-1,TRBJ2-1,CASISGGAGSYNEQFF,TGCGCCAGCATTAGCGGGGGGGCTGGTTCCTACAATGAGCAGTTCTTC
NA,NA,TRBV20-1,TRBJ1-6,CSASNPRRYDSPLHF,TGCAGTGCTAGTAACCCCCGCCGGTACGATTCACCCCTCCACTTT
NA,TRBD1,TRBV10-1,TRBJ2-7,CASSAGTASYEQYF,TGCGCCAGCAGTGCCGGGACAGCCTCCTACGAGCAGTACTTC
NA,TRBD1,TRBV7-3,TRBJ2-1,CASSFTLPLGQDYNEQFF,TGTGCCAGCAGCTTTACTCTCCCGCTCGGACAGGACTACAATGAGCAGTTCTTC
NA,TRBD2,TRBV7-2,TRBJ2-7,CASSSGTWAYEQYF,TGTGCCAGCAGCAGCGGGACGTGGGCCTACGAGCAGTACTTC
NA,TRBD1,TRBV5-5,TRBJ1-4,CASSLEGAGEKLFF,TGTGCCAGCAGCTTGGAGGGGGCAGGTGAAAAACTGTTTTTT
NA,TRBD1,TRBV25-1,TRBJ1-1,CASSEYGQGAPAFF,TGTGCCAGCAGTGAATATGGGCAGGGGGCCCCAGCTTTCTTT
NA,NA,TRBV12-3/TRBV12-4,TRBJ1-1,CASSRAEAFF,TGTGCCAGCAGCCGCGCGGAAGCTTTCTTT
NA,NA,TRBV5-8,TRBJ2-2,CASSLGDILTGELFF,TGTGCCAGCAGCTTGGGCGACATCCTCACCGGGGAGCTGTTTTTT
NA,NA,TRBV5-1,TRBJ2-5,CASSPRGVQETQYF,TGCGCCAGCAGCCCCCGTGGAGTCCAAGAGACCCAGTACTTC
NA,TRBD2,TRBV6-5,TRBJ2-2,CASSYDSGATGELFF,TGTGCCAGCAGTTACGATAGCGGGGCGACCGGGGAGCTGTTTTTT
NA,TRBD2,TRBV7-2,TRBJ2-5,CASSLSYSGRVGETQYF,TGTGCCAGCAGCTTAAGTTACTCAGGGAGGGTCGGAGAGACCCAGTACTTC
NA,NA,TRBV4-1,TRBJ2-2,CASSQAGRVLGGELFF,TGCGCCAGCAGCCAAGCGGGAAGGGTGTTGGGCGGGGAGCTGTTTTTT
NA,TRBD2,TRBV5-4,TRBJ2-1,CASSPSSGAYNEQFF,TGTGCCAGCAGCCCTTCTAGCGGAGCCTACAATGAGCAGTTCTTC
once,TRBD1,TRBV7-8,TRBJ2-7,CASSLASGTGDSYEQYF,TGTGCCAGCAGCTTAGCTTCGGGGACAGGGGATTCCTACGAGCAGTACTTC
NA,TRBD2,TRBV28,TRBJ2-1,CASSRVVAGTDEQFF,TGTGCCAGCAGTCGTGTCGTAGCGGGTACCGACGAGCAGTTCTTC
NA,NA,TRBV2,TRBJ1-5,CASSEQGNSQPQHF,TGTGCCAGCAGTGAACAGGGGAACAGTCAGCCCCAGCATTTT
NA,NA,TRBV28,TRBJ2-7,CASSLSVSGLGSEQYF,TGTGCCAGCAGTTTATCGGTTTCCGGACTCGGCAGCGAGCAGTACTTC
NA,TRBD2,TRBV5-6,TRBJ2-3,CASSLVAGGTDTQYF,TGTGCCAGCAGCTTGGTAGCGGGGGGCACAGATACGCAGTATTTT
NA,NA,TRBV5-1,TRBJ1-5,CASSLRGPGQPQHF,TGCGCCAGCAGCTTGAGGGGTCCTGGGCAGCCCCAGCATTTT
NA,NA,TRBV4-1,TRBJ1-6,CASSHANSPLHF,TGCGCCAGCAGCCATGCGAATTCACCCCTCCACTTT
NA,NA,TRBV15,TRBJ1-2,CATSRDRGYGYTF,TGTGCCACCAGCAGAGATAGGGGGTATGGCTACACCTTC
NA,NA,TRBV5-1,TRBJ2-6,CASSLAYGPSGANVLTF,TGCGCCAGCAGCTTGGCCTACGGTCCCTCTGGGGCCAACGTCCTGACTTTC
NA,NA,TRBV4-3,TRBJ2-1,CASSPEGARGNEQFF,TGCGCCAGCAGCCCGGAGGGGGCCAGGGGGAATGAGCAGTTCTTC
NA,NA,TRBV27,TRBJ1-6,CASRTGNSPLHF,TGTGCCAGCAGAACAGGAAATTCACCCCTCCACTTT
NA,NA,TRBV9,TRBJ2-1,CASSVDGGTYNEQFF,TGTGCCAGCAGCGTAGACGGGGGTACCTACAATGAGCAGTTCTTC
few,NA,TRBV7-9,TRBJ2-7,CASASTRRWQYF,TGTGCCAGCGCCTCCACAAGGCGGTGGCAGTACTTC
NA,NA,TRBV7-9,TRBJ1-1,CASSSTGNLAEAFF,TGTGCCAGCAGTTCTACAGGGAATCTAGCTGAAGCTTTCTTT
NA,TRBD2,TRBV5-4,TRBJ2-1,CASSPTSGGIDEQFF,TGTGCCAGCAGCCCTACTAGCGGGGGAATCGATGAGCAGTTCTTC
NA,NA,TRBV15,TRBJ2-1,CATSLEARELNNEQFF,TGTGCCACCAGCCTAGAGGCTCGGGAGCTCAACAATGAGCAGTTCTTC
NA,TRBD1,TRBV27,TRBJ2-1,CASSFQGTGAVGEQFF,TGTGCCAGCAGTTTTCAAGGGACAGGGGCGGTTGGTGAGCAGTTCTTC
NA,NA,TRBV29-1,TRBJ1-5,CSVVTPGGNQPQHF,TGCAGCGTTGTCACACCGGGCGGGAATCAGCCCCAGCATTTT
NA,TRBD1,TRBV3-1/TRBV3-2,TRBJ1-2,CASSQRGAQGGGYTF,TGTGCCAGCAGCCAACGCGGGGCACAGGGGGGCGGCTACACCTTC
NA,TRBD1,TRBV7-9,TRBJ1-2,CASSLPGQGDGYTF,TGTGCCAGCAGCTTACCAGGACAGGGCGACGGCTACACCTTC
once,NA,TRBV6-1,TRBJ1-1,CASSEAPGGTEAFF,TGTGCCAGCAGTGAAGCCCCGGGGGGCACTGAAGCTTTCTTT